Each of the 20 T cell receptor beta chains below was sequenced from the same sample in a study of T cell repertoires in cytomegalovirus infection. Antigens of these TCRs are unknown. Via MiXCR, TCRdb re-called the reads, giving one row per CDR3 protein. Among 150,000 or so distinct CDR3 sequences listed, roughly 21% were seen once. The sequenced sample was CD8+ T cells from cultured PBMCs, obtained from culture after CMV antigen stimulation. All receptors come from a human donor in good health (CMV status not recorded). Some clones in this sample may be carry-over from other donors' samples.

The rearrangement links TRBV11-2 to TRBJ1-6, with 7 positions matching TRBD1. The CDR3 is made up of 17 amino acids. Trimming at V came to 0 bases and at J to 3 bases, leaving 5 bases not matched to a gene. Germline lookup yields CDR1 SGHAT and CDR2 FQNNGV. Written as DNA, the CDR3 is TGTGCCAGCAGCTTAGAAGGGACAGCGAACTATAATTCACCCCTCCACTTT. It is translated as CASSLEGTANYNSPLHF.

The table lists this clonotype with a few counts. The CDR3 DNA follows: TGTGCCAGCAGTTACCCAGACAGGGCTAGTGTTTCAGATACGCAGTATTTT. Encoded protein: CASSYPDRASVSDTQYF. This chain joins TRBV6-6 and TRBJ2-3; 7 bases are shared with TRBD1. The junction had 12 bases not matched to a gene; V was cut back by 2 bases and J by 4 bases. The CDR3 contains 17 residues. Germline V gives CDR1 MNHNY, CDR2 SVGAGI (reference sequence).

The CDR3 bases are TGTGCCAGCAGCTTCCCCCGTGACAGGGGGGACACTGAAGCTTTCTTT. This encodes CASSFPRDRGDTEAFF. This rearrangement joins TRBV7-6 to TRBJ1-1; TRBD1 aligns across 9 bases. Germline CDR1 SGHVS, CDR2 FNYEAQ. The CDR3 contains 16 residues. J gave up 3 bases and V 3 bases, and 8 bases lay outside the gene matches.

V and J are TRBV7-8 and TRBJ1-1; 7 nucleotides line up with TRBD1. Germline loops: CDR1 SGHVS, CDR2 FQNEAQ. The CDR3 length is 15 residues. With V trimmed by 2 bases and J by 3 bases, 6 bases remained unmatched. The CDR3 sequence is CASSLSTGAHTEAFF. In nucleotides, the CDR3 is TGTGCCAGCAGCTTATCCACAGGGGCGCACACTGAAGCTTTCTTT. The variable domain in full, completed from reference TRBV7-8 and TRBJ1-1, reads GAGVSQSPRYKVAKRGQDVALRCDPISGHVSLFWYQQALGQGPEFLTYFQNEAQLDKSGLPSDRFFAERPEGSVSTLKIQRTQQEDSAVYLCASSLSTGAHTEAFFGQGTRLTVV.

This clonotype was counted a single time. Germline and junction disagree at one end, which may indicate a read error. This sequence joins TRBV7-9 and TRBJ2-5; weak D call: TRBD2 (6 bases). Germline values: CDR1 SEHNR, CDR2 FQNEAQ (reference sequence). This CDR3 comprises 13 residues. CDR3: CASSGDFQETQYF. CDR3 coding DNA: TGTGCCAGCAGCGGGGACTTTCAAGAAACCCAGTACTTC.

This clonotype was counted between two and nine times. The V call is TRBV7-9, the J call TRBJ2-6, with a tentative D call TRBD1 (6 bases). Trimming took off 5 bases at V and 2 bases at J, with 13 bases between the two ends. Germline values: CDR1 SEHNR, CDR2 FQNEAQ (reference sequence). The CDR3 totals 16 residues. The CDR3 region has the DNA TGTGCCAGCAGCCATGATAGGGGGACTGGGGCCAACGTCCTGACTTTC. Translating gives CASSHDRGTGANVLTF.

The table lists this clonotype with a few counts. The chain uses TRBV28 and TRBJ1-5; no definite D call. This CDR3 has 12 amino acids. Trimming stripped 3 bases from V and 4 bases from J, with 4 bases between. Germline CDR1 and CDR2: MDHEN and SYDVKM. In nucleotides, the CDR3 is TGTGCCAGCAGTTTTGGAAATCAGCCCCAGCATTTT. Its translation is CASSFGNQPQHF. The full variable domain, with the rest looked up from reference TRBV28 and TRBJ1-5, is DVKVTQSSRYLVKRTGEKVFLECVQDMDHENMFWYRQDPGLGLRLIYFSYDVKMKEKGDIPEGYSVSREKKERFSLILESASTNQTSMYLCASSFGNQPQHFGDGTRLSIL.

This sequence joins TRBV20-1 and TRBJ2-2; no clear D. The CDR3 is 13 residues long. Per the germline V gene, CDR1 is DFQATT and CDR2 is SNEGSKA (reference sequence). The V end was cut by 6 bases, the J end by 2 bases, with 10 bases between. The CDR3 DNA follows: TGCAGTGCCCAAGACGGAAACACCGGGGAGCTGTTTTTT. This gives the protein CSAQDGNTGELFF.

This clonotype has ten or more counts. The chain couples TRBV7-4 to TRBJ2-1; TRBD1 matches at 8 bases. Germline-derived CDR1 and CDR2 are SGHVT and SQSDAQ. The CDR3 has 13 amino acids. The junction had 5 bases not matched to a gene; V was cut back by 4 bases and J by 9 bases. CDR3 in DNA: TGTGCCAGCAGCTCACGGACAGGGACTGAGCAGTTCTTC. This sequence encodes CASSSRTGTEQFF.

In nucleotides, the CDR3 is TGTGCCAGCAGCACCTGGACTAGCGGGGGGGAAGAGCAGTACTTC. It specifies CASSTWTSGGEEQYF. The chain links TRBV7-8 to TRBJ2-7; 15 nucleotides line up with TRBD2. Germline V gene data show CDR1 as SGHVS and CDR2 as FQNEAQ. This CDR3 region has 15 residues. The ends lost 5 bases at V and 7 bases at J; junction bases unmatched: 6.

This clonotype was seen only a few times. The rearrangement joins TRBV7-2 to TRBJ2-7; maybe TRBD1 (6 bases). This CDR3 has 12 amino acids. Germline CDR1 SGHTA, CDR2 FQGNSA. V dropped 5 bases and J dropped 6 bases, with 11 bases sitting between them. CDR3 region: CASSGNRVEQYF. In nucleotides, the CDR3 is TGTGCCAGCAGCGGGAACAGGGTCGAGCAGTACTTC.

This chain joins TRBV7-8 and TRBJ1-2, with no clear D. This CDR3 is built from 16 residues. From germline, CDR1 is SGHVS and CDR2 FQNEAQ. The germline V and J ends were trimmed by 0 bases and 0 bases, with 11 bases remaining between them. Here the CDR3 reads CASSLAEQTTNYGYTF. As DNA, the CDR3 is TGTGCCAGCAGCTTAGCGGAACAGACCACTAACTATGGCTACACCTTC.

The chain has TRBV7-8 and TRBJ2-7, with no clear D. V was trimmed by 0 bases and J by 3 bases, leaving 15 bases between them. The germline gives CDR1 SGHVS, CDR2 FQNEAQ. The CDR3 length is 16 residues. CDR3 in amino acids: CASSLAAPFELYEQYF. CDR3 nucleotides: TGTGCCAGCAGCTTAGCGGCGCCGTTCGAGCTCTACGAGCAGTACTTC. The variable domain in full, with the rest retrieved from reference TRBV7-8 and TRBJ2-7, is GAGVSQSPRYKVAKRGQDVALRCDPISGHVSLFWYQQALGQGPEFLTYFQNEAQLDKSGLPSDRFFAERPEGSVSTLKIQRTQQEDSAVYLCASSLAAPFELYEQYFGPGTRLTVT.

This chain joins TRBV7-8 and TRBJ1-5; no clear D gene. Germline V gene lookup returns CDR1 SGHVS and CDR2 FQNEAQ. The V gene lost 1 base and the J gene lost 7 bases, with 14 bases spanning the gap. This CDR3 comprises 15 residues. This CDR3 is CASSLEAGMVQPQHF. As DNA, the CDR3 is TGTGCCAGCAGCTTAGAGGCGGGGATGGTACAGCCCCAGCATTTT. The variable domain in full, with the rest retrieved from reference TRBV7-8 and TRBJ1-5, is GAGVSQSPRYKVAKRGQDVALRCDPISGHVSLFWYQQALGQGPEFLTYFQNEAQLDKSGLPSDRFFAERPEGSVSTLKIQRTQQEDSAVYLCASSLEAGMVQPQHFGDGTRLSIL.

This clonotype was seen a handful of times. The rearrangement joins TRBV6-2 or TRBV6-3 to TRBJ2-1; possible D gene TRBD2, 6 bases. Germline loops: CDR1 MNHEY, CDR2 SVGEGT. Trimming left V 0 bases short and J 14 bases short, with 11 bases between. The CDR3 loop spans 12 amino acids. CDR3 sequence reads: CASSYSQLAEFF. CDR3 bases: TGTGCCAGCAGTTACTCGCAACTAGCTGAGTTCTTC.

This clonotype was counted a few times. The chain is built from TRBV7-9 and TRBJ2-1; D unresolved. Germline assignment: CDR1 SEHNR and CDR2 FQNEAQ (reference sequence). Trimming removed 7 bases from V and 4 bases from J, with 20 bases in between. The CDR3 is made up of 16 amino acids. CDR3 sequence (DNA): TGTGCCAGCAACTCCCCGGACGTCTCCTATTACAATGAGCAGTTCTTC. Translated, it gives CASNSPDVSYYNEQFF.

The table lists this clonotype with many counts. The chain uses TRBV12-3 or TRBV12-4 and TRBJ2-5; perhaps TRBD1 as D (6 bases). The CDR3 extends over 14 amino acids. Trimming stripped 3 bases from V and 5 bases from J, with 13 bases between. The chain's CDR3 is CASSFTGYLETQYF. CDR3 in DNA: TGTGCCAGCAGTTTCACAGGGTACCTCGAGACCCAGTACTTC.

The chain couples TRBV7-2 to TRBJ1-1; D remains ambiguous. This CDR3 contains 15 residues. The ends were cut back, 1 base at V and 4 bases at J, with 13 bases in the middle. Germline CDR1 SGHTA, CDR2 FQGNSA. The CDR3 nucleotides read TGTGCCAGCAGCTTAGAAGGCAGGTTTTTCACTGAAGCTTTCTTT. This translates into CASSLEGRFFTEAFF.

This clonotype was counted between two and nine times. The chain links TRBV11-2 to TRBJ2-5; 8 nucleotides align to TRBD2. With 3 bases clipped from V and 3 bases from J, the junction kept 6 bases outside the gene matches. The CDR3 is 15 residues long. Germline loops: CDR1 SGHAT, CDR2 FQNNGV. CDR3 coding DNA: TGTGCCAGCAGCTTGGGTAGCGGGGAGGAAGAGACCCAGTACTTC. This translates into CASSLGSGEEETQYF.

V usage is TRBV6-1 and J usage is TRBJ2-7; 9 bases agree with TRBD2. V shed 1 base and J 4 bases; nucleotides not matched to a gene: 8. The CDR3 runs 16 residues. Germline V gene lookup returns CDR1 MNHNS and CDR2 SASEGT. The CDR3 is CASSEGAGTSLYEQYF. For the CDR3, the DNA is TGTGCCAGCAGTGAAGGAGCAGGGACTAGCCTTTACGAGCAGTACTTC.